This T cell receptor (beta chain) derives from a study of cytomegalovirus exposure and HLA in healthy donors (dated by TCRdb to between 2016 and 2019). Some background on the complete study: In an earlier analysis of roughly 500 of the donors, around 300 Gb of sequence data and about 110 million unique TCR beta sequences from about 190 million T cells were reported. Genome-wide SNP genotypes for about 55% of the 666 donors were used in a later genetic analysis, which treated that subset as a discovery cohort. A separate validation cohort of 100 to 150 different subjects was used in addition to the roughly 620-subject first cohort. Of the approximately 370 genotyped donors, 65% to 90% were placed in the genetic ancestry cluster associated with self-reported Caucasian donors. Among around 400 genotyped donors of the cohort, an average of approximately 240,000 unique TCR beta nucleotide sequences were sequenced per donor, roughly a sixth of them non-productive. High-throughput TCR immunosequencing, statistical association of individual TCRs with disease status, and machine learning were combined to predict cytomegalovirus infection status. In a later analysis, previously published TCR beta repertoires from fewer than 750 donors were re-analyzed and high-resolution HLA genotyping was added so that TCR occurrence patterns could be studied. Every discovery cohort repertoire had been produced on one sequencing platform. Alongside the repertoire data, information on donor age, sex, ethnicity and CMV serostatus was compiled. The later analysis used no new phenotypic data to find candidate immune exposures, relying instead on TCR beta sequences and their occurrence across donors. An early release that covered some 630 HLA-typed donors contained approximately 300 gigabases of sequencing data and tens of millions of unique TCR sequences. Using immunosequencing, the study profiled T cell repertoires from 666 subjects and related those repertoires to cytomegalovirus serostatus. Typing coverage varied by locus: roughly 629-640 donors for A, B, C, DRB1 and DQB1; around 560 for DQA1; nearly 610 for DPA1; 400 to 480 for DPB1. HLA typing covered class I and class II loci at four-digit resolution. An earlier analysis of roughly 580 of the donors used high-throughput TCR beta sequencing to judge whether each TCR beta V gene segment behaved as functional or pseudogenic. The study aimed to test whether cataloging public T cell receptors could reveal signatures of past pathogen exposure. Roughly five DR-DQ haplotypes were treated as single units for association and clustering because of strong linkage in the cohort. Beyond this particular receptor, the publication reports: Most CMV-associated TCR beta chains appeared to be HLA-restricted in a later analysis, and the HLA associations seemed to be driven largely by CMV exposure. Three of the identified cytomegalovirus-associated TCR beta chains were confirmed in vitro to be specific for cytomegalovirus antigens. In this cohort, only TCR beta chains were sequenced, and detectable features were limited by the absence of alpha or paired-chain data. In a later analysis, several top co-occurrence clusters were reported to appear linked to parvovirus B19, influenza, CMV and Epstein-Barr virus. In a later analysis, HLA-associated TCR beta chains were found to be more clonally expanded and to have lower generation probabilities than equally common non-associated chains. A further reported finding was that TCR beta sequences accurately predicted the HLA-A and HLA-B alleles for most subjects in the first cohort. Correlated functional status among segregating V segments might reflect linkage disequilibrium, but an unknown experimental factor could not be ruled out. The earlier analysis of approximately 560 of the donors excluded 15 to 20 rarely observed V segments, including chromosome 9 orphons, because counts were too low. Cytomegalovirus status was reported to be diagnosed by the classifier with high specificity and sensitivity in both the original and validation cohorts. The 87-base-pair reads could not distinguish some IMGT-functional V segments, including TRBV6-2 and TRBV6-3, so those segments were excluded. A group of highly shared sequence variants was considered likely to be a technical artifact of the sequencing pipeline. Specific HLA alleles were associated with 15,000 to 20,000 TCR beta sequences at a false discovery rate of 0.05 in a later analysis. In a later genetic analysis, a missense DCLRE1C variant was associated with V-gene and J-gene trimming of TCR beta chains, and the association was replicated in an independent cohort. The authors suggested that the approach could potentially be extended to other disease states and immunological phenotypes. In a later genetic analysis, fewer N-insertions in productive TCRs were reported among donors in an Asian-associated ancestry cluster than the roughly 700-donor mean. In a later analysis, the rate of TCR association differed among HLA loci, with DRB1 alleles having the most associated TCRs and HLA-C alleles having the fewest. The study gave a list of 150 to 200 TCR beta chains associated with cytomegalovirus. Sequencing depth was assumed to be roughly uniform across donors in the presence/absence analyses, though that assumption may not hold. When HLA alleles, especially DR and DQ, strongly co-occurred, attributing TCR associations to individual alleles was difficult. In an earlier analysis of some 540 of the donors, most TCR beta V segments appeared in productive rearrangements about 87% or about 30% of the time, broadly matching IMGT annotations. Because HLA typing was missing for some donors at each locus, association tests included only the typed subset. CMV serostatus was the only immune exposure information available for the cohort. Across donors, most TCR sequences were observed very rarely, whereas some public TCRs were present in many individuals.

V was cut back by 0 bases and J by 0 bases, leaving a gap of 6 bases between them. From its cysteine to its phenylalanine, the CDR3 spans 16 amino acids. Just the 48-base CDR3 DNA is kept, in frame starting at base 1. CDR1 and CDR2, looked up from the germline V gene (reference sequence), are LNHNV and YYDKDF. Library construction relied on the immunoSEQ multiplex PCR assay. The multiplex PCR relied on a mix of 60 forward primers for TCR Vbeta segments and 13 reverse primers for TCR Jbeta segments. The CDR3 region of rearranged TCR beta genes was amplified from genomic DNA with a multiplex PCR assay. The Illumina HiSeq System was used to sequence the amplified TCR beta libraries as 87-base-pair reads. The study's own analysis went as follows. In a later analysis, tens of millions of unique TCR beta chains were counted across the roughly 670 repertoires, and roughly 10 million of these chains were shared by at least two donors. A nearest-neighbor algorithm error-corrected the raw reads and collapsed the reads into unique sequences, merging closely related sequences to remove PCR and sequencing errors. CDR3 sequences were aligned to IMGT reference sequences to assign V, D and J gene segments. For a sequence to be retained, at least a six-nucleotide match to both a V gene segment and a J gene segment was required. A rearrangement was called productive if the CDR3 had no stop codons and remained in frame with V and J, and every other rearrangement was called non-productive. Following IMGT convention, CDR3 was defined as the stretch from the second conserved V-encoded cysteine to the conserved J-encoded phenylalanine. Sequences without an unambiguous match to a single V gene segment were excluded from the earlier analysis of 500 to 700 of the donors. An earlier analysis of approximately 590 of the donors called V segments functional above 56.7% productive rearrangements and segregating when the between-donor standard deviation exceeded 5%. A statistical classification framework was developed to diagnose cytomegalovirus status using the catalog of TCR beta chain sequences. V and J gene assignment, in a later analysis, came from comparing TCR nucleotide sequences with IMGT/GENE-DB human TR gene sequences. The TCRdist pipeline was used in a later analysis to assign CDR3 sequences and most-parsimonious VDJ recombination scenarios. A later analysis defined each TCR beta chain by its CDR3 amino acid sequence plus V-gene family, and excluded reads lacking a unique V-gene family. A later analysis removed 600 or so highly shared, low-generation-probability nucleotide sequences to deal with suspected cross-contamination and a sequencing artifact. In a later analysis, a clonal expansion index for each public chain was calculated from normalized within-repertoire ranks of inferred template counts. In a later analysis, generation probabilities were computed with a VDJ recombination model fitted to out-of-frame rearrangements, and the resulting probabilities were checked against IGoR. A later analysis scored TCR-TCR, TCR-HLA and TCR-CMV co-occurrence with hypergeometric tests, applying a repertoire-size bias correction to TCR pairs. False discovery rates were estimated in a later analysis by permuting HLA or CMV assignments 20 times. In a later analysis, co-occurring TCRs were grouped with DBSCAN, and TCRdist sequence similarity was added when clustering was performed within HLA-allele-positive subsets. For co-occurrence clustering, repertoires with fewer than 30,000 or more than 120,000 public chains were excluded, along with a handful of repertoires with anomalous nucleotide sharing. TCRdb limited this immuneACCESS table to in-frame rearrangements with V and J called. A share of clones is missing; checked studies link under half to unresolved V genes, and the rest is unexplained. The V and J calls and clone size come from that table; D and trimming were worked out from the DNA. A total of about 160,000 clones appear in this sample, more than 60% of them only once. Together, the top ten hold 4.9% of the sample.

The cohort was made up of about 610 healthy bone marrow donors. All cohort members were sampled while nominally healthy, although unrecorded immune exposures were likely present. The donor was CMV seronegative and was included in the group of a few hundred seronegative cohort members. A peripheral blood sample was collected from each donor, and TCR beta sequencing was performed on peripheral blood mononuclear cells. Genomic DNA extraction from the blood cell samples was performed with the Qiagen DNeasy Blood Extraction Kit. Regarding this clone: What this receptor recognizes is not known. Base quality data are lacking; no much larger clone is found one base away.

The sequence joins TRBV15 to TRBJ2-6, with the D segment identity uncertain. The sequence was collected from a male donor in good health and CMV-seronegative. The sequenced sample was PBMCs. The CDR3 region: CATSRDAVSGANVLTF. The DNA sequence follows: TGTGCCACCAGCAGAGATGCGGTCTCTGGGGCCAACGTCCTGACTTTC.